Presented here are 24 T cell receptor beta chains from one specimen sequenced in a study of blood T cell repertoires in COVID-19. Measured with immunoSEQ multiplex PCR; TCRdb has only the in-frame clones, and not every one. Of 120,000 to 150,000 clones in the sample, around 84% were seen once. Material for sequencing was peripheral blood. All receptors come from a human donor in a cohort sampled during active COVID-19.

This chain joins TRBV12-3 or TRBV12-4 and TRBJ1-2; D gene uncertain. CDR3 length equals 12 residues. V was trimmed by 4 bases and J by 5 bases, leaving 8 bases between them. The CDR3 spells CASSSGSYGYTF. The CDR3 coding sequence is TGTGCCAGCAGTTCCGGGTCTTATGGCTACACCTTC.

The chain employs TRBV11-2 and TRBJ1-4, with unresolved D. Germline V gene lookup returns CDR1 SGHAT and CDR2 FQNNGV. V was pared by 1 base and J by 6 bases, with 9 bases between. The CDR3 has 14 amino acids. This CDR3 reads CASSLAGLDEKLFF. In nucleotides, the CDR3 is TGTGCCAGCAGCTTAGCGGGTTTGGATGAAAAACTGTTTTTT.

The chain uses TRBV27 and TRBJ2-7, with TRBD1 matching over 9 bases. The CDR3 spans 17 residues. V was pared by 5 bases and J by 5 bases, with 16 bases of the junction left unmatched. Germline V gives CDR1 MNHEY, CDR2 SMNVEV (reference sequence). CDR3 in DNA: TGTGCCAGCAGTCCAGAGCCGGGACAGGGTGACCTGGACGAGCAGTACTTC. It yields the protein CASSPEPGQGDLDEQYF.

The chain employs TRBV6-5 and TRBJ1-1; 8 nucleotides align to TRBD1. J gave up 8 bases and V 5 bases, and 10 bases lay outside the gene matches. There are 14 residues in the CDR3. CDR1 MNHEY and CDR2 SVGAGI come from the germline V gene. The chain's CDR3 is CASSPTGTGMEAFF. In DNA form, the CDR3 reads TGTGCCAGCAGTCCCACCGGGACAGGAATGGAAGCTTTCTTT.

The V gene is TRBV5-1, the J gene TRBJ1-2, with D possibly TRBD1 on 6 matching bases. There are 14 residues in the CDR3. Trimming removed 1 base at V and 0 bases at J, with 7 bases between. Per the germline V gene, CDR1 is SGHRS and CDR2 is YFSETQ. DNA for the CDR3: TGCGCCAGCAGCTTGAAGGGGGCTAACTATGGCTACACCTTC. As protein: CASSLKGANYGYTF.

The CDR3 DNA is TGTGCCAGCAGTGAAGGATGGACAGGGCCCTACAATGAGCAGTTCTTC. Its protein is CASSEGWTGPYNEQFF. The chain couples TRBV2 to TRBJ2-1, with 8 positions matching TRBD1. Germline CDR1 is SNHLY and CDR2 is FYNNEI. This CDR3 is 16 amino acids long. The V gene end was trimmed by 1 base and the J gene end by 2 bases; junction bases not matched to a gene: 4.

This chain joins TRBV2 and TRBJ2-5; maybe TRBD2 (5 bases). V shed 7 bases and J shed 5 bases, with 17 bases lying between them. CDR1 SNHLY and CDR2 FYNNEI come from the germline V gene. This CDR3 is 14 amino acids long. Here the CDR3 reads CASNPRGTRETQYF. In DNA form, the CDR3 reads TGTGCCAGCAACCCACGGGGAACCCGGGAGACCCAGTACTTC. Supplemented by reference TRBV2 and TRBJ2-5, the full variable domain reads EPEVTQTPSHQVTQMGQEVILRCVPISNHLYFYWYRQILGQKVEFLVSFYNNEISEKSEIFDDQFSVERPDGSNFTLKIRSTKLEDSAMYFCASNPRGTRETQYFGPGTRLLVL.

The chain joins TRBV24-1 to TRBJ2-3; maybe TRBD2 (5 bases). The V gene lost 4 bases and the J gene lost 9 bases, with 13 bases spanning the gap. CDR3 length equals 13 residues. Germline V gene lookup returns CDR1 KGHDR and CDR2 SFDVKD. The CDR3 reads CATSDPVPGTQYF. The CDR3 coding sequence is TGTGCCACCAGTGACCCCGTCCCGGGGACGCAGTATTTT.

The J gene is TRBJ1-6, the V gene TRBV27, with TRBD1 matching over 8 bases. CDR1 is MNHEY and CDR2 is SMNVEV in the germline V gene (reference sequence). The CDR3 extends over 16 amino acids. Trimming removed 6 bases from V and 8 bases from J; junction bases left unmatched: 12. CDR3 protein: CASSQTTGEVDSPLHF. As DNA, the CDR3 is TGTGCCAGCAGCCAAACGACAGGGGAAGTTGATTCACCCCTCCACTTT.

The chain carries TRBV7-2 and TRBJ2-2, with 10 positions matching TRBD2. CDR3 length equals 16 residues. CDR1 and CDR2 (germline): SGHTA, FQGNSA. V dropped 2 bases and J dropped 4; count of bases not matched to a gene: 4. The CDR3, as DNA: TGTGCCAGCAGCTTAACAAGCGGGAGGGGCACCGGGGAGCTGTTTTTT. Its translation is CASSLTSGRGTGELFF.

This chain links TRBV7-9 with TRBJ2-5; D call uncertain. CDR3 length equals 15 residues. Trimming stripped 5 bases from V and 2 bases from J, with 15 bases between. Germline V gene data show CDR1 as SEHNR and CDR2 as FQNEAQ (reference sequence). Written as DNA, the CDR3 is TGTGCCAGCAGCCCCACCCAGGCTGAGCAAGAGACCCAGTACTTC. Translation gives CASSPTQAEQETQYF.

The J gene is TRBJ2-2, the V gene TRBV5-1; 7 bases map to TRBD1. The V and J ends lost 0 bases and 7 bases, in that order; junction bases with no gene match: 3. The CDR3 is 14 residues long. Germline V CDR1 and CDR2: SGHRS, YFSETQ. CDR3 bases: TGCGCCAGCAGCTTGGGACAGGGTAACGGGGAGCTGTTTTTT. Protein sequence: CASSLGQGNGELFF.

This clone was detected a few times. The CDR3 bases are TGTGCCAGCAGTGTGGGGACTAGCGGGGGTCTTTCCTACGAGCAGTACTTC. It specifies CASSVGTSGGLSYEQYF. The V and J genes are TRBV6-1 and TRBJ2-7; 14 bases match TRBD2. In germline, CDR1 is MNHNS, CDR2 SASEGT. V shed 4 bases and J 1 base; nucleotides not matched to a gene: 6. CDR3 length equals 17 residues.

The chain carries TRBV27 and TRBJ1-2; TRBD1 might be the D (6 bases). The CDR3 consists of 14 residues. Germline CDR1 MNHEY, CDR2 SMNVEV (reference sequence). V was cut by 4 bases and J by 4 bases, with 13 bases left in between. The CDR3 is CASSSEGGSYGYTF. CDR3 bases: TGTGCCAGCAGTTCGGAGGGGGGGTCCTATGGCTACACCTTC.

The chain has TRBV7-9 and TRBJ1-2, with TRBD1 matching over 12 bases. This CDR3 region has 15 residues. Unmatched junction bases numbered 3, after V lost 4 bases and J lost 3 bases. CDR1 is SEHNR and CDR2 is FQNEAQ in the germline V gene (reference sequence). The CDR3: CASSSGTGGDYGYTF. The CDR3 region has the DNA TGTGCCAGCAGCTCCGGGACAGGGGGCGACTATGGCTACACCTTC.

This clone came up once. The chain has TRBV4-1 and TRBJ2-1, with TRBD2 matching over 11 bases. This CDR3 has 22 residues. With V trimmed by 0 bases and J by 0 bases, 16 bases remained unmatched. Germline V gives CDR1 MGHRA, CDR2 YSYEKL. The CDR3 region is CASSQDRNAGTSGTSSYNEQFF. CDR3 nucleotides: TGCGCCAGCAGCCAAGACAGAAACGCCGGGACTAGCGGAACCAGCTCCTACAATGAGCAGTTCTTC.

CDR3 in amino acids: CASSQDYAREDSYEQYF. CDR3 nucleotides: TGTGCCAGCAGCCAAGATTATGCGCGGGAGGATTCCTACGAGCAGTACTTC. The chain links TRBV14 to TRBJ2-7; TRBD2 aligns across 8 bases. The CDR3 totals 17 residues. V was clipped by 0 bases and J by 1 base; unmatched bases: 8. Germline CDR1 and CDR2: SGHDN and FVKESK.

This chain connects TRBV28 to TRBJ2-7, with D tentatively TRBD2 (7 bases). The CDR3 runs 16 residues. Deletions cut 2 bases from V and 1 base from J, with 15 bases between. Germline V gene lookup returns CDR1 MDHEN and CDR2 SYDVKM. CDR3 nucleotides: TGTGCCAGCAGTTTAAAGCTCGGGGGGCTATCCTACGAGCAGTACTTC. This sequence encodes CASSLKLGGLSYEQYF.

CDR3 sequence (DNA): TGTGCCAGCAGTTTATCCCTGGGGGGGGGTTCGGGCTATGGCTACACCTTC. Protein: CASSLSLGGGSGYGYTF. This chain connects TRBV28 to TRBJ1-2; tentative D call: TRBD1 (5 bases). V was trimmed by 1 base and J by 4 bases, leaving 19 bases between them. The CDR3 consists of 17 residues. Germline CDR1 MDHEN, CDR2 SYDVKM.

The CDR3 sequence is CASSVATSGRQETQYF. The CDR3 coding sequence is TGTGCCAGCAGCGTAGCTACTAGCGGGAGACAGGAGACCCAGTACTTC. V gene TRBV9 combines with J gene TRBJ2-5; 11 bases fit TRBD2. V was clipped by 0 bases and J by 5 bases; unmatched bases: 6. The germline V gene has CDR1 SGDLS and CDR2 YYNGEE. This CDR3 comprises 16 residues.

This clone was seen once. J is TRBJ1-1 and V is TRBV5-1; 9 bases align to TRBD1. V was clipped by 4 bases and J by 6 bases; unmatched bases: 7. Germline assignment: CDR1 SGHRS and CDR2 YFSETQ. The CDR3 loop spans 14 amino acids. The CDR3: CASSRGTGNPEAFF. In DNA, the CDR3 is TGCGCCAGCAGCCGCGGGACAGGGAATCCTGAAGCTTTCTTT.

This clone was found a few times. This chain links TRBV7-6 with TRBJ1-3; 8 bases agree with TRBD1. With V trimmed by 5 bases and J by 2 bases, 8 bases remained unmatched. The germline V gene encodes CDR1 SGHVS and CDR2 FNYEAQ. The CDR3 is 16 residues long. CDR3 sequence reads: CASSRGQGRTGNTIYF. Written as DNA, the CDR3 is TGTGCCAGCAGCCGTGGACAGGGTAGAACTGGAAACACCATATATTTT.

The V call is TRBV29-1, the J call TRBJ2-5; a weak D match, TRBD2 (7 bases). The CDR3 is 13 amino acids. V was pared by 4 bases and J by 3 bases, with 12 bases between. The germline V gene has CDR1 SQVTM and CDR2 ANQGSEA. CDR3 region: CSVGRGGEETQYF. In nucleotides, the CDR3 is TGCAGCGTTGGCCGAGGGGGGGAAGAGACCCAGTACTTC.

V is TRBV5-1 and J is TRBJ2-1; possibly TRBD2 for D (6 bases). The germline V gene encodes CDR1 SGHRS and CDR2 YFSETQ. This CDR3 comprises 15 residues. Trimming left V 3 bases short and J 7 bases short, with 17 bases between. This CDR3 is CASSSRGGAGNEQFF. In DNA form, the CDR3 reads TGCGCCAGCAGCTCCCGAGGCGGGGCAGGGAATGAGCAGTTCTTC.